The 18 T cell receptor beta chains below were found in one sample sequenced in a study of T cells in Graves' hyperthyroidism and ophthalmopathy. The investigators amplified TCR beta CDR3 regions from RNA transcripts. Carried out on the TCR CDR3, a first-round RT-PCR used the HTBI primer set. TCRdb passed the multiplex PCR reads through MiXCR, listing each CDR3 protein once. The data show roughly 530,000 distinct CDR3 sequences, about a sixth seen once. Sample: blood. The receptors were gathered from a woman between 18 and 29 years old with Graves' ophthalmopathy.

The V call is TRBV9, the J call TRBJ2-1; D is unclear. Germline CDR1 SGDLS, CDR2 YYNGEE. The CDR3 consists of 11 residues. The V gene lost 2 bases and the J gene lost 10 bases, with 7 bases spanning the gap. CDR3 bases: TGTGCCAGCAGCGTGGGGAAGGAGCAGTTCTTC. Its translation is CASSVGKEQFF.

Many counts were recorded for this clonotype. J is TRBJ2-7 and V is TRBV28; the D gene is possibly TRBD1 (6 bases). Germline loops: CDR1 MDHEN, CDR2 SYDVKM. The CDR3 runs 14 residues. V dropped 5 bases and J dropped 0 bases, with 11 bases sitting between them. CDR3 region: CASSANRDSYEQYF. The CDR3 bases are TGTGCCAGCAGTGCGAACAGGGACTCCTACGAGCAGTACTTC.

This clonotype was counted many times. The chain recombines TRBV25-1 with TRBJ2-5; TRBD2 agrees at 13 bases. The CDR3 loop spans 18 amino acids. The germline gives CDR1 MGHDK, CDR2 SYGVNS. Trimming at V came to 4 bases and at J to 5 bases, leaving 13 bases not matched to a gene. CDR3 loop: CASSGLLAGGPKGETQYF. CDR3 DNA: TGTGCCAGCAGTGGCTTACTAGCGGGAGGGCCGAAGGGGGAGACCCAGTACTTC.

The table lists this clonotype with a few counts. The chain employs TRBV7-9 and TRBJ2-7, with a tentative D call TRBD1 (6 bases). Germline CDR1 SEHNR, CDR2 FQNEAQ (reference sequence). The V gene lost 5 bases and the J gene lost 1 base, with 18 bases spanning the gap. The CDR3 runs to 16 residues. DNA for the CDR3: TGTGCCAGCAGCCCAGGATCAGGGGCGGGTTCCTACGAGCAGTACTTC. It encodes CASSPGSGAGSYEQYF. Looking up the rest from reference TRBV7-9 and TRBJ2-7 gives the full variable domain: DTGVSQNPRHKITKRGQNVTFRCDPISEHNRLYWYRQTLGQGPEFLTYFQNEAQLEKSRLLSDRFSAERPKGSFSTLEIQRTEQGDSAMYLCASSPGSGAGSYEQYFGPGTRLTVT.

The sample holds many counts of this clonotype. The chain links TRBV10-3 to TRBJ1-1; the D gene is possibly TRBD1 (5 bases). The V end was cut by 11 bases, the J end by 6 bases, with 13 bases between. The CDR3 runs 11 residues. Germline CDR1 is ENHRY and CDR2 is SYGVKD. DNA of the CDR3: TGTGCCTCCTCCCGGGGCGCTGAAGCTTTCTTT. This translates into CASSRGAEAFF.

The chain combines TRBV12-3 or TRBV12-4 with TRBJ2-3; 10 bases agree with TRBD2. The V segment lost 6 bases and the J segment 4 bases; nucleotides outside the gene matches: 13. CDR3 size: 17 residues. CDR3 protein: CASSQEGRAGGADTQYF. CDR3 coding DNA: TGTGCCAGCAGCCAAGAAGGGCGAGCGGGAGGGGCAGATACGCAGTATTTT.

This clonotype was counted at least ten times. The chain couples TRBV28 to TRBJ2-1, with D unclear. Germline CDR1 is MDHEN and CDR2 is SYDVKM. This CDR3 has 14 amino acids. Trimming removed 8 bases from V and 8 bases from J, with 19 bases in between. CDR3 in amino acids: CASLKELGSDEQFF. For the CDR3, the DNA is TGTGCCAGCCTCAAAGAGCTGGGATCCGATGAGCAGTTCTTC.

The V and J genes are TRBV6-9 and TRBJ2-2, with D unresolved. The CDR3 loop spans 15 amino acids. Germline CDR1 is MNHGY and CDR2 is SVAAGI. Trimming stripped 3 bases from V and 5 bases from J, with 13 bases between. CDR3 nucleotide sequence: TGTGCCAGCAGTTACGACGGAGTTGAGACCGGGGAGCTGTTTTTT. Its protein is CASSYDGVETGELFF.

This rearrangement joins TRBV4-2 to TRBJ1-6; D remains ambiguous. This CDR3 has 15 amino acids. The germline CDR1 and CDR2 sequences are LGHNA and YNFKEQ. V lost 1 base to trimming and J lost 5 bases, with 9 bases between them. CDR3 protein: CASSQAWGDNSPLHF. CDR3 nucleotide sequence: TGTGCCAGCAGCCAAGCGTGGGGAGATAATTCACCCCTCCACTTT.

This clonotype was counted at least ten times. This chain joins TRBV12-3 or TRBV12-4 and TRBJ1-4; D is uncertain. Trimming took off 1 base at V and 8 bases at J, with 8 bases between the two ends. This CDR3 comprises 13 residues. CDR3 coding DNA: TGTGCCAGCAGTTTAGGAGGCAGAGAAAAACTGTTTTTT. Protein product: CASSLGGREKLFF.

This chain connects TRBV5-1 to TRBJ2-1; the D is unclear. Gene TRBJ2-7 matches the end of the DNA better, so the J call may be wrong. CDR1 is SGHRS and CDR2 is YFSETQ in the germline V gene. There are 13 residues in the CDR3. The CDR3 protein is CASSLGVYNEQYF. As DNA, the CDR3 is TGCGCCAGCAGCTTGGGCGTATACAATGAGCAGTACTTC.

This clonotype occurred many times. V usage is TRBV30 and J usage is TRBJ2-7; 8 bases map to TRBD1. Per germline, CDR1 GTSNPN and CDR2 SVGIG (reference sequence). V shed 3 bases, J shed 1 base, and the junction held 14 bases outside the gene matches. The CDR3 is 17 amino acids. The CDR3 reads CAWSGGWKTGGSYEQYF. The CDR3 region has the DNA TGTGCCTGGAGCGGGGGATGGAAAACAGGGGGATCCTACGAGCAGTACTTC.

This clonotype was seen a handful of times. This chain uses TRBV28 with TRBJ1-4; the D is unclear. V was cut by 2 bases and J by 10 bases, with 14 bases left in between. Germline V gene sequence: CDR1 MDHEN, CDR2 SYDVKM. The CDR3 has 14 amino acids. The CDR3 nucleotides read TGTGCCAGCAGTTTACCCAGCGCCGTCGGAAAACTGTTTTTT. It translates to CASSLPSAVGKLFF.

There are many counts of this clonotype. The DNA for the CDR3 is TGTGCCAGCAGTTCCCCAGCCAAATCCAATGAGCAGTTCTTC. Translation: CASSSPAKSNEQFF. The chain joins TRBV28 to TRBJ2-1; the D is unclear. Germline assignment: CDR1 MDHEN and CDR2 SYDVKM. The CDR3 contains 14 residues. V lost 4 bases to trimming and J lost 6 bases, with 13 bases between them.

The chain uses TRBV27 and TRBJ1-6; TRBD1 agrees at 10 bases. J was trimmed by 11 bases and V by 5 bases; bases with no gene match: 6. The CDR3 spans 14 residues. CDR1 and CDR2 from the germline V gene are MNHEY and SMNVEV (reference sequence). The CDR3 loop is CASSGRDRGTPLHF. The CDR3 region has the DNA TGTGCCAGCAGTGGACGGGACAGGGGAACACCCCTCCACTTT.

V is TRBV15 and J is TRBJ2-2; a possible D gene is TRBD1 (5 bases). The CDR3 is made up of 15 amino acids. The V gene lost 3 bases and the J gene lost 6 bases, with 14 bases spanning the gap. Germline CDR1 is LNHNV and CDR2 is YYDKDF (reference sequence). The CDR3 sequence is CATSSRARASGELFF. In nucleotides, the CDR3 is TGTGCCACCAGCAGCCGGGCCAGGGCCTCCGGGGAGCTGTTTTTT.

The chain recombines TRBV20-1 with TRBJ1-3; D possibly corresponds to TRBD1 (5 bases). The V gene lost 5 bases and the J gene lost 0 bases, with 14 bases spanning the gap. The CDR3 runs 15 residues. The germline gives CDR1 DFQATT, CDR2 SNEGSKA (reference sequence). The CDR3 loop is CSAGGGSSSGNTIYF. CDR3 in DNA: TGCAGTGCTGGTGGGGGATCCAGCTCTGGAAACACCATATATTTT.

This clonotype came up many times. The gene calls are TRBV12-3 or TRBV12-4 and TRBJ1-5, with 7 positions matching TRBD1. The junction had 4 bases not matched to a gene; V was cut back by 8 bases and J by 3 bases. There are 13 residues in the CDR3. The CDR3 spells CASGTDSNQPQHF. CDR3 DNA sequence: TGTGCCAGCGGGACAGATTCCAATCAGCCCCAGCATTTT.